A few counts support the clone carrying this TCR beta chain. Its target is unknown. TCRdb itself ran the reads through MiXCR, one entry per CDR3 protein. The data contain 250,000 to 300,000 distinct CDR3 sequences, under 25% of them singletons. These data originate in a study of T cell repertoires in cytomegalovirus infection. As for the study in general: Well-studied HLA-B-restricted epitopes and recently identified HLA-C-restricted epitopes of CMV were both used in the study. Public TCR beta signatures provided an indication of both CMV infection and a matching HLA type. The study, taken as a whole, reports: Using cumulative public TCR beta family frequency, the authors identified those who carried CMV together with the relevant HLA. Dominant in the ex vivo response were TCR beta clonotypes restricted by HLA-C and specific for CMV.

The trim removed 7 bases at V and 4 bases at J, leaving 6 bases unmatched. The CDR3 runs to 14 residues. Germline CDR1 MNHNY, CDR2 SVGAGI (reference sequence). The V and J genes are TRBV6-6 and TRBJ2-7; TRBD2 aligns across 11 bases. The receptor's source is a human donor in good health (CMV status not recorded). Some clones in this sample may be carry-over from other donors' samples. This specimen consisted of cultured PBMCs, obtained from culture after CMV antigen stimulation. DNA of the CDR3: TGTGCCAGCAAAATAGCGGGAGGGCCATACGAGCAGTACTTC. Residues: CASKIAGGPYEQYF.